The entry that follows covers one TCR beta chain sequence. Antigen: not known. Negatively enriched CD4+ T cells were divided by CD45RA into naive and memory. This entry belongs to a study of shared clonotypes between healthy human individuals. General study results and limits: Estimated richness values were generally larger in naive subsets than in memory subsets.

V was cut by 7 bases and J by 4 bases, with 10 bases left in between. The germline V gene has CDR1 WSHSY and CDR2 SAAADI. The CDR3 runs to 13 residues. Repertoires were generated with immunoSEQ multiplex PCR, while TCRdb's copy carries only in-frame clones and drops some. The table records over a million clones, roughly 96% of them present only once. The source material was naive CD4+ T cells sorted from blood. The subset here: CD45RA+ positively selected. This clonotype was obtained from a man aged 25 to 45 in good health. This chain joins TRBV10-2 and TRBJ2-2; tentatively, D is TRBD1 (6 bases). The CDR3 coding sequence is TGCGCCAGCATGCAGGGGTTCACCGGGGAGCTGTTTTTT. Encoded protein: CASMQGFTGELFF.